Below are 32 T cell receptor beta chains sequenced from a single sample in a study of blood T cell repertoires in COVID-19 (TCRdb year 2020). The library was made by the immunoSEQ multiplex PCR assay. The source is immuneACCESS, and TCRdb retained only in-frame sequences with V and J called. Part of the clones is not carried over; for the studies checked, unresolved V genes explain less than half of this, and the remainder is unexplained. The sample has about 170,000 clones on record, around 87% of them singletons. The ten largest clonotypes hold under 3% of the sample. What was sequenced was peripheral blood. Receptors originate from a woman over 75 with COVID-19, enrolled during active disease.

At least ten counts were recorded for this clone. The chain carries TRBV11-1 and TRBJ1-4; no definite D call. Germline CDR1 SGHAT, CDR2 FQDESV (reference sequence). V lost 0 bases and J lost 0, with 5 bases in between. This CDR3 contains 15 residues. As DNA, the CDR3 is TGTGCCAGCAGCTTAGCCGCAGCAACTAATGAAAAACTGTTTTTT. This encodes CASSLAAATNEKLFF.

The CDR3 sequence: CASTRDSFGYTF. CDR3 bases: TGTGCCAGCACCAGAGACAGTTTTGGCTACACCTTC. The chain has TRBV9 and TRBJ1-2, with D tentatively TRBD1 (5 bases). V was pared by 6 bases and J by 7 bases, with 13 bases between. The germline CDR1 and CDR2 sequences are SGDLS and YYNGEE. The CDR3 length is 12 residues.

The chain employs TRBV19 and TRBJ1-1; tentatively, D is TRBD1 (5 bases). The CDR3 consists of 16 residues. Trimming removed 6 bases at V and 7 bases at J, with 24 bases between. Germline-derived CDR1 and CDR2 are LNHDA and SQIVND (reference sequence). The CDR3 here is CASSPRGGAKGSEAFF. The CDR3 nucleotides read TGTGCCAGTAGCCCTCGGGGAGGGGCCAAGGGGAGTGAAGCTTTCTTT.

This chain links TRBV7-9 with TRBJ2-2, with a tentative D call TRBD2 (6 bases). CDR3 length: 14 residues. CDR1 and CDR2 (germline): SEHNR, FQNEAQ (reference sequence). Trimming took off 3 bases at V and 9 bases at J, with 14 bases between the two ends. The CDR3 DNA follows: TGTGCCAGCAGCTTCCCTGGAGGGGTCCGGGAGCTGTTTTTT. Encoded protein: CASSFPGGVRELFF.

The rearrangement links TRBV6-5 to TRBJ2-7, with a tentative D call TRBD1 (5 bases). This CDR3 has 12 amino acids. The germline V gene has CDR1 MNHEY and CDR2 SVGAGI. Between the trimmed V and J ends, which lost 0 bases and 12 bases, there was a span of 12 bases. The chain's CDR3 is CASSYSRQFWYF. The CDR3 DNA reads TGTGCCAGCAGTTACTCCAGACAGTTCTGGTACTTC.

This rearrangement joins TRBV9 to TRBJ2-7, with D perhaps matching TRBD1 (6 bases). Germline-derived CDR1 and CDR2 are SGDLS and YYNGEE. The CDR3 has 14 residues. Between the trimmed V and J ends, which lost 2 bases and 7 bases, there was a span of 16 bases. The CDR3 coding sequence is TGTGCCAGCAGCGTTGGACAGCAAGTCGGAGAGCAGTACTTC. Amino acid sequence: CASSVGQQVGEQYF.

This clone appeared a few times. In nucleotides, the CDR3 is TGTGCCAGCAGCCAAGAGACTAGCGGGAGGTTCCCCTACGAGCAGTACTTC. Translation: CASSQETSGRFPYEQYF. The V and J genes are TRBV4-2 and TRBJ2-7; 13 bases map to TRBD2. Germline assignment: CDR1 LGHNA and CDR2 YNFKEQ. The CDR3 is made up of 17 amino acids. V dropped 0 bases and J dropped 2; count of bases not matched to a gene: 4.

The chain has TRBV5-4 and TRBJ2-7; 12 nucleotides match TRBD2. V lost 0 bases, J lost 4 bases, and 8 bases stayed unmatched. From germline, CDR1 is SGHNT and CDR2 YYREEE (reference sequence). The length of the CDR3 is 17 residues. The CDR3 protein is CASSLGSGTSGYYEQYF. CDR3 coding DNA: TGTGCCAGCAGCTTGGGGTCCGGGACTAGCGGGTATTACGAGCAGTACTTC.

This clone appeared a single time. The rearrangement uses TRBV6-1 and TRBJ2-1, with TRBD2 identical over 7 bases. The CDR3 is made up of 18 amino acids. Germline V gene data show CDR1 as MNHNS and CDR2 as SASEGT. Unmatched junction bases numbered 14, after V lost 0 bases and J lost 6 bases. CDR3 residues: CASSEAGLAEPGTNEQFF. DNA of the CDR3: TGTGCCAGCAGTGAAGCCGGGCTAGCGGAGCCTGGGACCAATGAGCAGTTCTTC.

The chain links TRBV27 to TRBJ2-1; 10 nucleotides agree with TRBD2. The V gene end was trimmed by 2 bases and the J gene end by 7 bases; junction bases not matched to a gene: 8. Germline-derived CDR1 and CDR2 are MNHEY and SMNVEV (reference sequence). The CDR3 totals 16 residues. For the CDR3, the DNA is TGTGCCAGCAGTTTAGCTTTTACTAGCGGGGTGAATGAGCAGTTCTTC. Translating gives CASSLAFTSGVNEQFF.

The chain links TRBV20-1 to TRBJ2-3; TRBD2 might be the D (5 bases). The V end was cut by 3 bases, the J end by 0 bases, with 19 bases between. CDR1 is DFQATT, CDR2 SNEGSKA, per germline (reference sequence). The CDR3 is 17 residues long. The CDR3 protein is CSASRERGPLSTDTQYF. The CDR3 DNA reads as TGCAGTGCTAGTCGCGAACGAGGGCCTCTTAGCACAGATACGCAGTATTTT.

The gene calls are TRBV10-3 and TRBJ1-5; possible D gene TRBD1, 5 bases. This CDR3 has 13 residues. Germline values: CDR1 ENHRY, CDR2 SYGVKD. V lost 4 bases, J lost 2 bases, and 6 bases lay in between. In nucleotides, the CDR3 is TGTGCCATCAGTGTAGGGGGCAATCAGCCCCAGCATTTT. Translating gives CAISVGGNQPQHF.

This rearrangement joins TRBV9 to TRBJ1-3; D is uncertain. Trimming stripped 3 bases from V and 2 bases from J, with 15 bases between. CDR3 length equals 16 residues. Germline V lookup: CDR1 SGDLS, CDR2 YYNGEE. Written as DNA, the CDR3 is TGTGCCAGCAGCGAAACGACGACAAACCCTGGAAACACCATATATTTT. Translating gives CASSETTTNPGNTIYF.

CDR3 amino acids: CASSISKGDQPQHF. CDR3 nucleotide sequence: TGTGCCAGTAGTATTAGTAAAGGGGATCAGCCCCAGCATTTT. The chain has TRBV19 and TRBJ1-5; perhaps TRBD1 as D (5 bases). This CDR3 has 14 amino acids. The germline V gene encodes CDR1 LNHDA and CDR2 SQIVND (reference sequence). Trimming pared 3 bases from V and 5 bases from J, leaving 11 bases between.

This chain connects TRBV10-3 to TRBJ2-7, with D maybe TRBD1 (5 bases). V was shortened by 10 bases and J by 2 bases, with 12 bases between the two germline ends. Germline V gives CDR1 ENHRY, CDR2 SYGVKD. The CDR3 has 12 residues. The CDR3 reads CATGDSTYEQYF. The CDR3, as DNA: TGTGCCACCGGAGACAGTACCTACGAGCAGTACTTC.

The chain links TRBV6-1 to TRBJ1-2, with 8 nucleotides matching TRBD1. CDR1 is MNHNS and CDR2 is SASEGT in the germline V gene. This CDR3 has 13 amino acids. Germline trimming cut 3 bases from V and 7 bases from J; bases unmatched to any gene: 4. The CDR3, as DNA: TGTGCCAGCAGTGACAGGGGGCTAGTTGGCTACACCTTC. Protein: CASSDRGLVGYTF.

CDR3 in DNA: TGTGCCACTAAGGGGTTCGGCTATGGCTACACCTTC. It yields the protein CATKGFGYGYTF. The chain combines TRBV19 with TRBJ1-2; TRBD1 might be the D (5 bases). CDR1 and CDR2 (germline): LNHDA, SQIVND (reference sequence). This CDR3 region has 12 residues. V was shortened by 10 bases and J by 4 bases, with 13 bases between the two germline ends.

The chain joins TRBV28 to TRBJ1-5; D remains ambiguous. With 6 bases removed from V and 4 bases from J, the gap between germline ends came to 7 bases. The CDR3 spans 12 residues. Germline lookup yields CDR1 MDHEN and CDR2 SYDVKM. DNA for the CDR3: TGTGCCAGCAGATTACAGAATCAGCCCCAGCATTTT. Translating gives CASRLQNQPQHF.

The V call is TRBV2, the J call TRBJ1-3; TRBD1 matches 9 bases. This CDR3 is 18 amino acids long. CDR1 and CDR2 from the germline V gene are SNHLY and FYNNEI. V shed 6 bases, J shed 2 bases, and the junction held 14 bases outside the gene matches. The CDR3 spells CASSKDRGLSRTGNTIYF. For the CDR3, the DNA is TGTGCCAGCAGCAAGGACAGGGGCCTATCTCGTACTGGAAACACCATATATTTT.

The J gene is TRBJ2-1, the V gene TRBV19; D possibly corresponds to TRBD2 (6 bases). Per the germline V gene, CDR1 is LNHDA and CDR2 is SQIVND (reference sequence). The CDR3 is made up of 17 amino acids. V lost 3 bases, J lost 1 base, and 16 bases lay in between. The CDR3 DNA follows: TGTGCCAGTAGTATTGTCGGAATAGCGGATTCCTACAATGAGCAGTTCTTC. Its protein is CASSIVGIADSYNEQFF.

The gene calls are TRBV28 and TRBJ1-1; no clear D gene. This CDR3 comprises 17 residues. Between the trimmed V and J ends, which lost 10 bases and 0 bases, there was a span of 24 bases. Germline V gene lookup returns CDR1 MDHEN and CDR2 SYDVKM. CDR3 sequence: CATQRFPGRALNTEAFF. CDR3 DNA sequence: TGTGCCACCCAACGCTTCCCCGGGAGAGCCTTGAACACTGAAGCTTTCTTT.

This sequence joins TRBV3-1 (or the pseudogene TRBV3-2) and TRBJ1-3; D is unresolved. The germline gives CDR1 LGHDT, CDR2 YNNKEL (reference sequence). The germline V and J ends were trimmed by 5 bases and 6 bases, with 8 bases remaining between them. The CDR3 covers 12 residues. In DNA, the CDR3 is TGTGCCAGCAGCGCCGGGGTAAACACCATATATTTT. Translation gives CASSAGVNTIYF.

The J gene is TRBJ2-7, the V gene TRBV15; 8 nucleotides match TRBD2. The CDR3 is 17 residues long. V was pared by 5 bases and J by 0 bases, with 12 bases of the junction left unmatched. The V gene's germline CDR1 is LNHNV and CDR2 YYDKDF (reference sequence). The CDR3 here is CATSPRGGALSSYEQYF. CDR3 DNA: TGTGCCACCAGCCCCCGGGGGGGGGCACTTAGCTCCTACGAGCAGTACTTC.

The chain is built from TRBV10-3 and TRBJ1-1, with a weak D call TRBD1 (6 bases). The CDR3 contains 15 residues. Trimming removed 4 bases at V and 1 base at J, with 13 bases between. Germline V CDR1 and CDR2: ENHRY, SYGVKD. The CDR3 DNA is TGTGCCATCAGTGCGGACAGAGCCTCGAACACTGAAGCTTTCTTT. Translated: CAISADRASNTEAFF.

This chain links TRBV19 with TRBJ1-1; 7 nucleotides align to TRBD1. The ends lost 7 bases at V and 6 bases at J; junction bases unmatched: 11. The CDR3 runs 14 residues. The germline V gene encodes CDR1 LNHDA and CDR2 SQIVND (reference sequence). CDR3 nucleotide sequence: TGTGCCAGTACCAGGACAGGAGGAGGCCCTGAAGCTTTCTTT. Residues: CASTRTGGGPEAFF.

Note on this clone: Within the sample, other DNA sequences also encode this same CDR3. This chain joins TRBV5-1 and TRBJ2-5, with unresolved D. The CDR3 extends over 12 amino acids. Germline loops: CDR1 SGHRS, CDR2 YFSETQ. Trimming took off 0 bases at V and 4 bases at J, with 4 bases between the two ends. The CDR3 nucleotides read TGCGCCAGCAGCTTGGCGCGAGAGACCCAGTACTTC. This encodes CASSLARETQYF.

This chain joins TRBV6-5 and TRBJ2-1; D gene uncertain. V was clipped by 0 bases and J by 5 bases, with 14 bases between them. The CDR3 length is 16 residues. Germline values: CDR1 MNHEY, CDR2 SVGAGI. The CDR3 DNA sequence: TGTGCCAGCAGTTACTCGCCGGCTAGGCTTCACAATGAGCAGTTCTTC. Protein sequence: CASSYSPARLHNEQFF.

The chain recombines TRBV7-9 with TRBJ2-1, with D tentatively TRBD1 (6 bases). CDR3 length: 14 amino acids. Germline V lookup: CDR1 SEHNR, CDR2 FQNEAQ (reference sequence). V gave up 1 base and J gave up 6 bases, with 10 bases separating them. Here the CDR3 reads CASSLGQGFNEQFF. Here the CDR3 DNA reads TGTGCCAGCAGCTTAGGTCAGGGGTTCAATGAGCAGTTCTTC.

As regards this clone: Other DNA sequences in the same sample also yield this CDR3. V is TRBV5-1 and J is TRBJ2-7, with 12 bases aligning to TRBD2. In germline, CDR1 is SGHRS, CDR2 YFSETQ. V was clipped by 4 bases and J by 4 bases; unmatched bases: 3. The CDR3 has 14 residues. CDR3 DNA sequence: TGCGCCAGCAGCCCAGGACTAGCGGGGTACGAGCAGTACTTC. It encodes CASSPGLAGYEQYF. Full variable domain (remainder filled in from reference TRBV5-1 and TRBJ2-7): KAGVTQTPRYLIKTRGQQVTLSCSPISGHRSVSWYQQTPGQGLQFLFEYFSETQRNKGNFPGRFSGRQFSNSRSEMNVSTLELGDSALYLCASSPGLAGYEQYFGPGTRLTVT.

CDR3 DNA: TGCGCCAGCAGCGCGACAGGGACATCCTACGAGCAGTACTTC. Protein: CASSATGTSYEQYF. This chain joins TRBV5-1 and TRBJ2-7; 7 bases match TRBD1. The CDR3 spans 14 residues. The ends lost 4 bases at V and 1 base at J; junction bases unmatched: 5. Looked up from germline, CDR1 is SGHRS and CDR2 is YFSETQ.

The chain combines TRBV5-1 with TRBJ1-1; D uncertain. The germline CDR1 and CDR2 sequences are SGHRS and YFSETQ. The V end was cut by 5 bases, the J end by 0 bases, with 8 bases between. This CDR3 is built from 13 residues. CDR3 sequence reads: CASRAEMNTEAFF. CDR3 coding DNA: TGCGCCAGCAGGGCCGAAATGAACACTGAAGCTTTCTTT.

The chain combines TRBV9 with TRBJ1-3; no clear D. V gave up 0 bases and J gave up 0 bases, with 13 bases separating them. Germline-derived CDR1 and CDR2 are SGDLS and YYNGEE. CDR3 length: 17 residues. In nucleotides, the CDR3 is TGTGCCAGCAGCGTAGAAACGGGTCGGCGCTCTGGAAACACCATATATTTT. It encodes CASSVETGRRSGNTIYF.